This T cell receptor beta chain was sequenced during a study of beta chain features in type 1 diabetes. Study-wide points: TCRB CDR3 length was moderately but significantly reduced in all four CD4+ subsets of Type 1 diabetes patients.

Germline CDR1 reads SGHDT; CDR2 reads YYEEEE. The CDR3 consists of 15 residues. With 1 base removed from V and 3 bases from J, the gap between germline ends came to 11 bases. The whole isolated RNA underwent reverse transcription, so sequencing captured expressed TCRB transcripts. Produced via immunoSEQ multiplex PCR; TCRdb's table is partial and in-frame only. Of about 340,000 clones in the sample, less than 15% were seen once. As concerns this clone: Its antigen is as yet unknown.

The sample consisted of naive CD4+ T cells from blood. The J gene is TRBJ2-1, the V gene TRBV5-6; D perhaps matches TRBD2 (6 bases). The sequence was collected from a woman between 18 and 29 years old with type 1 diabetes. The CDR3 spells CASSLRGRFYNEQFF. The DNA of the CDR3 is TGTGCCAGCAGCTTGCGGGGGAGGTTCTACAATGAGCAGTTCTTC.